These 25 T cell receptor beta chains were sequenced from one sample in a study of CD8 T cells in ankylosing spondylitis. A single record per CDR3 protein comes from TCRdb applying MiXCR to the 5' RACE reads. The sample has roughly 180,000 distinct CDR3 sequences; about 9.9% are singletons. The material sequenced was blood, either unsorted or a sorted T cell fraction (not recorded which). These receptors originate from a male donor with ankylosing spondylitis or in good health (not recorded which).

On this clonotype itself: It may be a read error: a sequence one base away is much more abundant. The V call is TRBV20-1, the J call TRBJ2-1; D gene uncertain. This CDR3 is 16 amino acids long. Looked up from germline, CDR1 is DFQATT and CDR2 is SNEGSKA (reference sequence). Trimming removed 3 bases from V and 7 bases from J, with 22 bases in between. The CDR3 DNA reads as TGCAGTGCTAGCCCTATGTCAGGTGGTACATTGAATGAGCAGTTCTTC. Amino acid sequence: CSASPMSGGTLNEQFF.

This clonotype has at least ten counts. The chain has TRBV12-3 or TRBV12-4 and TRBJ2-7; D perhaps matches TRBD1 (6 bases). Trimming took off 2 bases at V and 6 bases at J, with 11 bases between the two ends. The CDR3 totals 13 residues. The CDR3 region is CASSLTGYSEQYF. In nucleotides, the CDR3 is TGTGCCAGCAGTTTAACAGGGTACTCCGAGCAGTACTTC.

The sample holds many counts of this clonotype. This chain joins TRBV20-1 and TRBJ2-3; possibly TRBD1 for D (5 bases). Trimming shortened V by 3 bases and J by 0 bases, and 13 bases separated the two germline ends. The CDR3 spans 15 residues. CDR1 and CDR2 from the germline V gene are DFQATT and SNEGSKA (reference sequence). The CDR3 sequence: CSARKDKESTDTQYF. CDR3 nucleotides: TGCAGTGCTAGGAAGGACAAGGAGAGCACAGATACGCAGTATTTT.

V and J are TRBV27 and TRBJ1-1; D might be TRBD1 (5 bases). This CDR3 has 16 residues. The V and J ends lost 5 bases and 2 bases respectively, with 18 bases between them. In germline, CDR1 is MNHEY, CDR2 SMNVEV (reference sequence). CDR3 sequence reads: CASSTLAEGVNTEAFF. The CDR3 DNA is TGTGCCAGCAGTACCCTCGCCGAAGGGGTTAACACTGAAGCTTTCTTT.

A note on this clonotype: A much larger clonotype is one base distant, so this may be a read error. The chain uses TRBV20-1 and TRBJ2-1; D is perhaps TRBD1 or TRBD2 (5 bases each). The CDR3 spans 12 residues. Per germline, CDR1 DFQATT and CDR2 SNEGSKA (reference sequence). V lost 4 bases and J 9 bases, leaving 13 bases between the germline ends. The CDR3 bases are TGCAGTGCTACATCTCATGGGGGTGAGCAGTTCTTC. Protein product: CSATSHGGEQFF.

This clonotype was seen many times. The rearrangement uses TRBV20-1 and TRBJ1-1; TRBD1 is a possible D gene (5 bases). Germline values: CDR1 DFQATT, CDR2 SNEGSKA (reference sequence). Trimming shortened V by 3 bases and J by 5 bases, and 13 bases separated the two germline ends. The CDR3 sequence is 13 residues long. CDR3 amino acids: CSARAWGGTEAFF. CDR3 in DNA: TGCAGTGCTAGGGCTTGGGGCGGGACTGAAGCTTTCTTT.

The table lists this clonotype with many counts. The CDR3 nucleotides are TGTGCCAGCAGTTTCCCCACAGGTGGCTACACCTTC. Amino acid sequence: CASSFPTGGYTF. The genes are TRBV6-5 and TRBJ1-2, with D perhaps matching TRBD1 (5 bases). Trimming took 4 bases from V and 7 from J, leaving 10 bases between them. CDR1 is MNHEY, CDR2 SVGAGI, per germline. This CDR3 contains 12 residues.

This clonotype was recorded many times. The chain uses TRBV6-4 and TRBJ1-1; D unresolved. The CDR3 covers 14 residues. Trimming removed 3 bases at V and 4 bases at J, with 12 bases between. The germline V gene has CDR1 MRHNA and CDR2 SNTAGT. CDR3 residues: CASSERAWGTEAFF. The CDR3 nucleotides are TGTGCCAGCAGTGAAAGGGCTTGGGGCACTGAAGCTTTCTTT.

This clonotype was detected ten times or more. The CDR3 DNA reads TGTGCCAGCAGCTTAGAGAGTAGCAATCAGCCCCAGCATTTT. It is translated as CASSLESSNQPQHF. V gene TRBV5-5 combines with J gene TRBJ1-5, with D unresolved. Trimming took 2 bases from V and 0 from J, leaving 6 bases between them. The germline V gene has CDR1 SGHKS and CDR2 YYEKEE (reference sequence). The CDR3 sequence is 14 residues long.

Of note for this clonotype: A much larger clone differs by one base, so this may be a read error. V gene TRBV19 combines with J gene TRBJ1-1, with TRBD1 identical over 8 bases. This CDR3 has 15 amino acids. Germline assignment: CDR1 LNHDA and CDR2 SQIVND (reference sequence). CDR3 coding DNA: TGTGTCAGTAGTATAACAGGGGGAAGAAACACTGAAGCTTTCTTT. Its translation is CVSSITGGRNTEAFF.

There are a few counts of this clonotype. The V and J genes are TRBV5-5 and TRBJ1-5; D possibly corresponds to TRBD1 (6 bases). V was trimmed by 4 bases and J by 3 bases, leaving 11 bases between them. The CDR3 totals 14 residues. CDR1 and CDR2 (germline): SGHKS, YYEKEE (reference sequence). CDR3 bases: TGTGCCAGCAGCCCGGACAGCTACAATCAGCCCCAGCATTTT. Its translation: CASSPDSYNQPQHF.

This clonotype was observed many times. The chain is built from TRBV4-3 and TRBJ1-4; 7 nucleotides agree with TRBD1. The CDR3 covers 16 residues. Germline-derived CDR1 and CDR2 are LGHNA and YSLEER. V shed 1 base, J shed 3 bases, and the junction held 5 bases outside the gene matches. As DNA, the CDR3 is TGCGCCAGCAGCCAAGGACGACAGGGTCCTAATGAAAAACTGTTTTTT. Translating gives CASSQGRQGPNEKLFF.

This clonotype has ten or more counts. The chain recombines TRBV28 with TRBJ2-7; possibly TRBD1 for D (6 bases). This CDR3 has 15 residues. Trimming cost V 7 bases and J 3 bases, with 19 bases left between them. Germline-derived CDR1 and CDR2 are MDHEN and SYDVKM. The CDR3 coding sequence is TGTGCCAGCACCCCACCGACAGGAACCTACTACGAGCAGTACTTC. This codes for CASTPPTGTYYEQYF.

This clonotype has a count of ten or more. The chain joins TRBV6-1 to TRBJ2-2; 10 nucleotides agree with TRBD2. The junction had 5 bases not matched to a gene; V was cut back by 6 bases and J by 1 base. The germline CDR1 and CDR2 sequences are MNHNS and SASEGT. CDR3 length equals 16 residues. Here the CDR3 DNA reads TGTGCCAGCAGAGGGCTAGCGGGGGTGAACACCGGGGAGCTGTTTTTT. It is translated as CASRGLAGVNTGELFF.

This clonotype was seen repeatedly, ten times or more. As DNA, the CDR3 is TGCAGTGCTAGAGCCTTACAGGGGGCCGGGGCAACTAATGAAAAACTGTTTTTT. Translating gives CSARALQGAGATNEKLFF. The chain combines TRBV20-1 with TRBJ1-4; 9 nucleotides align to TRBD1. The CDR3 sequence is 18 residues long. The germline gives CDR1 DFQATT, CDR2 SNEGSKA (reference sequence). Losses at the gene ends were 1 base for V and 0 bases for J; bases not matched to a gene: 9.

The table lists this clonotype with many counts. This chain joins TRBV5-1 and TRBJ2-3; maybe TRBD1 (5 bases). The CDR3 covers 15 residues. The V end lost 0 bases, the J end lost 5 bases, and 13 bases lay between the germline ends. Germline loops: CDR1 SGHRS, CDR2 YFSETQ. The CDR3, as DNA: TGCGCCAGCAGCTTGGCTCAGGGTGGGGAAGATACGCAGTATTTT. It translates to CASSLAQGGEDTQYF.

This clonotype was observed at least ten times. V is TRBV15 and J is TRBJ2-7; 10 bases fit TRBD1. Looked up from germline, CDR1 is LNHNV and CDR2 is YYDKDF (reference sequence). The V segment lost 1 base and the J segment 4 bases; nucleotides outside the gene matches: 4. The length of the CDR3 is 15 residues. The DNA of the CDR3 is TGTGCCACCAGCAGAGGACAGGGGGCTGGTTACGAGCAGTACTTC. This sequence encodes CATSRGQGAGYEQYF.

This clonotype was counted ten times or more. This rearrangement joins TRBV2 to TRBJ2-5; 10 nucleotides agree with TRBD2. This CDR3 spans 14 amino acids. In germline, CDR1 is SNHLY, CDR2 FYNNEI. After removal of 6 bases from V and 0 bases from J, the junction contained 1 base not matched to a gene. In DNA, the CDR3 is TGTGCCAGCAGAGGACTAGCGGACCAAGAGACCCAGTACTTC. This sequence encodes CASRGLADQETQYF.

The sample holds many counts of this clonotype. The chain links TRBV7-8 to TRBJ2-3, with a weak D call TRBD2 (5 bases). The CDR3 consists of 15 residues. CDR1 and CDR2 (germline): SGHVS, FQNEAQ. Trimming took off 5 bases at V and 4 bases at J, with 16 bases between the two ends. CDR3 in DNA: TGTGCCAGCAGCCCTCATGACGGCGGGCCAGATACGCAGTATTTT. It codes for CASSPHDGGPDTQYF.

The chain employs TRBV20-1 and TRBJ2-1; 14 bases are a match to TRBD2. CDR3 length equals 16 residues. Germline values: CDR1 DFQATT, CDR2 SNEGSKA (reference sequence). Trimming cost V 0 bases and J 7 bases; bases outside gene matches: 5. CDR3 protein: CSAREGLAGGINEQFF. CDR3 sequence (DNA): TGCAGTGCTAGAGAAGGACTAGCGGGGGGTATTAATGAGCAGTTCTTC.

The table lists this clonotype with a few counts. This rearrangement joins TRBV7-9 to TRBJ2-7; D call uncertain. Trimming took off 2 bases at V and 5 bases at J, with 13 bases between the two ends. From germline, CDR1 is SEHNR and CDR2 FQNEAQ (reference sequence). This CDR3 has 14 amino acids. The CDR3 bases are TGTGCCAGCAGCTTAAGGCAAGTTTACGACGAGCAGTACTTC. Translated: CASSLRQVYDEQYF. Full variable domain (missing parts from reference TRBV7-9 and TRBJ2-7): DTGVSQNPRHKITKRGQNVTFRCDPISEHNRLYWYRQTLGQGPEFLTYFQNEAQLEKSRLLSDRFSAERPKGSFSTLEIQRTEQGDSAMYLCASSLRQVYDEQYFGPGTRLTVT.

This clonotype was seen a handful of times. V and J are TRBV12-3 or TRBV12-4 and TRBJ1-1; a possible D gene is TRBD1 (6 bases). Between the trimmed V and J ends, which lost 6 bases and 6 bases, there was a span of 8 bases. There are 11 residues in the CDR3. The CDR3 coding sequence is TGTGCCAGCAGCAGACAGGCTGAAGCTTTCTTT. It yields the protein CASSRQAEAFF.

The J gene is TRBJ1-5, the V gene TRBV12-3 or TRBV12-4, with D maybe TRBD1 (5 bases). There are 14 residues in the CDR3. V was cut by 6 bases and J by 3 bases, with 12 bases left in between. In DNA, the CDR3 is TGTGCCAGCAGGTCCGGGACGGCCAATCAGCCCCAGCATTTT. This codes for CASRSGTANQPQHF.

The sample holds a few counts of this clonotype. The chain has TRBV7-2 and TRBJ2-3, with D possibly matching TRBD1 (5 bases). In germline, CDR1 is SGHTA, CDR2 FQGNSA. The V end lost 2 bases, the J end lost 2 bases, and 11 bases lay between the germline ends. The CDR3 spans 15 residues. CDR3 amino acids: CASSLMGPVTDTQYF. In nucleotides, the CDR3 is TGTGCCAGCAGCTTAATGGGGCCAGTCACAGATACGCAGTATTTT.

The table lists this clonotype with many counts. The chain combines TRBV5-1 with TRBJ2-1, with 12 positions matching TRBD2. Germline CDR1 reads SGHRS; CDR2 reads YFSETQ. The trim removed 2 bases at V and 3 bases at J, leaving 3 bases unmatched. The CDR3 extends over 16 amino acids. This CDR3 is CASSFLAGGNYNEQFF. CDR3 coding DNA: TGCGCCAGCAGCTTCCTAGCGGGGGGGAACTACAATGAGCAGTTCTTC.